This TCR beta chain appears in the sequencing data of a study of blood T cell repertoires in COVID-19. In the study overall: The United States, Italy and Spain were the sources of the acute and convalescent COVID-19 samples. The analysed material was cDNA or gDNA that came from T cells, B-cell-depleted T cells, or PBMCs.

In the authors' workflow: Scientists estimated how many nucleated cells there were by amplifying reference gene primers. TCRdb's copy holds only in-frame clones and misses some; the assay was immunoSEQ multiplex PCR. V, J and clone size are taken as reported in that table, and D and trimming were inferred from the DNA itself. The repertoire holds around 200,000 clones, with 80% to 90% as singletons. V shed 7 bases, J shed 5 bases, and the junction held 17 bases outside the gene matches. CDR1 is SQVTM and CDR2 is ANQGSEA in the germline V gene. This CDR3 is 15 amino acids long. The J gene is TRBJ2-7, the V gene TRBV29-1; 7 positions agree with TRBD1. The TCR sequence derives from a man aged 65-85 years with active or convalescent COVID-19. Sample: peripheral blood. CDR3 sequence: CSARGQPTLGDEQYF. In nucleotides, the CDR3 is TGCAGCGCCCGGGGACAGCCGACCTTGGGCGACGAGCAGTACTTC.